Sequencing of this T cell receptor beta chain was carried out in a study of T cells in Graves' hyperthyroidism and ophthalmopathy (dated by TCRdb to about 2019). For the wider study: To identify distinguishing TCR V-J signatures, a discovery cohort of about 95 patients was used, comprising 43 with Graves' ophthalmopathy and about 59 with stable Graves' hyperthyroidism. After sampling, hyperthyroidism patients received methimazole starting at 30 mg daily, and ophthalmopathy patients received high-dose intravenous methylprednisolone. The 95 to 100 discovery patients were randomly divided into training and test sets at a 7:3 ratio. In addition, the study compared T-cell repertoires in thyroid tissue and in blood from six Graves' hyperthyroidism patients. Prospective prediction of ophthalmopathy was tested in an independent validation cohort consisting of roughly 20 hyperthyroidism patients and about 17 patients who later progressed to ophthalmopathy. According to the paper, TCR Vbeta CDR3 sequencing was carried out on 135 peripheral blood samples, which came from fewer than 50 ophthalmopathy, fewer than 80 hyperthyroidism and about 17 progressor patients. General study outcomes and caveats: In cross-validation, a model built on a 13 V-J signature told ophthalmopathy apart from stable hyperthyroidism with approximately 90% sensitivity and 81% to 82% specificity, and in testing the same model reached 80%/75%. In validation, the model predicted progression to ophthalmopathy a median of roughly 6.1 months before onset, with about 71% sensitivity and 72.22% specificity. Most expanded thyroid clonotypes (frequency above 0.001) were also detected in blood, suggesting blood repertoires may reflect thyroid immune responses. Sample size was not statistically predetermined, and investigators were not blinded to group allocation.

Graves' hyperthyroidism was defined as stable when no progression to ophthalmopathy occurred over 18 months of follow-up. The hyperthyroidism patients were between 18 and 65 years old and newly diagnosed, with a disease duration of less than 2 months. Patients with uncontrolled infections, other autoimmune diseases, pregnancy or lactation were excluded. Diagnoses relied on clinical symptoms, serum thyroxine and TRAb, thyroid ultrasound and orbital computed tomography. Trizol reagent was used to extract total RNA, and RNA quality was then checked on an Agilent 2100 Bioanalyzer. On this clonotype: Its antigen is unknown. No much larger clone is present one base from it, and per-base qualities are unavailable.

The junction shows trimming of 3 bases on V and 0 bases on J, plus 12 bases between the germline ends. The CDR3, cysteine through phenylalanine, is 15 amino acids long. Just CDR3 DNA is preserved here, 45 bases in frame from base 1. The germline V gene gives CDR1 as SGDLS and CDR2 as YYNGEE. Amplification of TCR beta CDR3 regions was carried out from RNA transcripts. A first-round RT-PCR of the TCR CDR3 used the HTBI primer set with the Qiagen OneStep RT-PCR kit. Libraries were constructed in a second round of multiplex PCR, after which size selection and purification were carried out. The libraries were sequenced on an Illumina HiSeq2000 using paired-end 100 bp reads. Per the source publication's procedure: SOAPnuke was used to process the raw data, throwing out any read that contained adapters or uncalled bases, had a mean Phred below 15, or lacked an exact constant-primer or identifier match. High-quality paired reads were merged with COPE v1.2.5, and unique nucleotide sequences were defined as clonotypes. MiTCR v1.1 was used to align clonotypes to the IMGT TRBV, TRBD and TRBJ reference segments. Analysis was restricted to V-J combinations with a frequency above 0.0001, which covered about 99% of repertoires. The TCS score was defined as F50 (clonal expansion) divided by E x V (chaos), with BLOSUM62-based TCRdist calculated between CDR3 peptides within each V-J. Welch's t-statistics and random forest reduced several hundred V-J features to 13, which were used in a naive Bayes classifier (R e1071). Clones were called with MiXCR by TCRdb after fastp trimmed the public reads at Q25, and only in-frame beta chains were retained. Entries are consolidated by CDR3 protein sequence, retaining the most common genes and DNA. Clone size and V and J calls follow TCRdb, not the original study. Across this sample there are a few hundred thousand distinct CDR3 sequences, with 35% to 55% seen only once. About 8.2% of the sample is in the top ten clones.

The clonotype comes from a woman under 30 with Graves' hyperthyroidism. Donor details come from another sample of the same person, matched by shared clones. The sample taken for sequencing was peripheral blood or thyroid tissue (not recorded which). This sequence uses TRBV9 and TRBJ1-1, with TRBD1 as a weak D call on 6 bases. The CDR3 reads CASSAWDTMNTEAFF. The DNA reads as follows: TGTGCCAGCAGCGCGTGGGACACCATGAACACTGAAGCTTTCTTT.